The 28 T cell receptor beta chains in this list originate from one sample, sequenced in a study of monozygotic twins with inflammatory bowel disease. TCRdb reworked the 5' RACE reads into one entry per CDR3 protein, no DNA. In total, the table holds 400,000 or so distinct CDR3 sequences. Sequenced material: blood. These receptors were collected from a human donor with ulcerative colitis or Crohn's disease, or a healthy co-twin of an affected twin (not recorded which).

The V and J genes are TRBV29-1 and TRBJ2-1; the D call from TCRdb, TRBD2, cannot be confirmed without DNA. The CDR3 length is 13 residues. Germline CDR1 SQVTM, CDR2 ANQGSEA. The CDR3 spells CSVGAGGVSEQFF.

This chain uses TRBV20-1 with TRBJ2-2; with no DNA, the TCRdb D assignment of TRBD2 cannot be verified. The CDR3 consists of 16 residues. CDR1 and CDR2 (germline): DFQATT, SNEGSKA (reference sequence). CDR3 loop: CSARGGSSGATGELFF.

V and J are TRBV5-8 and TRBJ1-3; TCRdb selects TRBD1, and the lack of DNA leaves this call unchecked. Looked up from germline, CDR1 is SGHTS and CDR2 is YDEGEE. This CDR3 has 15 residues. The CDR3 sequence is CASSLGSGFGNTIYF.

CDR3 protein: CASSLRRESTEAFF. The chain couples TRBV12-3 or TRBV12-4 to TRBJ1-1. The CDR3 length is 14 residues.

The rearrangement links TRBV10-3 to TRBJ2-7. The CDR3 sequence is 13 residues long. CDR1 and CDR2 (germline): ENHRY, SYGVKD. This chain's CDR3 is CAIRPRSSYEQYF.

The chain links TRBV7-3 to TRBJ2-7; there is no DNA to check the TCRdb D call of TRBD1. The V gene's germline CDR1 is SGHTA and CDR2 FQGTGA. The CDR3 is made up of 15 amino acids. CDR3 sequence: CASSLYTGEAYEQYF.

The V and J genes are TRBV4-3 and TRBJ1-5; with no DNA, the TCRdb D assignment of TRBD1 cannot be verified. Per germline, CDR1 LGHNA and CDR2 YSLEER. This CDR3 region has 15 residues. CDR3 in amino acids: CASSQERGGLEPQHF.

The rearrangement links TRBV3-1 to TRBJ2-1. The germline V gene encodes CDR1 LGHDT and CDR2 YNNKEL (reference sequence). This CDR3 has 12 amino acids. Here the CDR3 reads CASSQGPGEQFF.

The chain couples TRBV5-1 to TRBJ2-5; the TCRdb call, TRBD2, lacks DNA for checking. The CDR3 runs 16 residues. CDR1 is SGHRS and CDR2 is YFSETQ in the germline V gene. The CDR3 here is CASSSIAGGVQETQYF.

This chain joins TRBV6-5 and TRBJ1-5; TCRdb lists TRBD1, though no DNA is available to test this call. Per germline, CDR1 MNHEY and CDR2 SVGAGI. The CDR3 length is 13 residues. The CDR3 sequence: CASTPGGNQPQHF.

This chain uses TRBV12-3 or TRBV12-4 with TRBJ2-3; there is no DNA to check the TCRdb D call of TRBD1. The CDR3 runs 15 residues. CDR3 sequence reads: CASSSPGLSTDTQYF.

The rearrangement links TRBV5-5 to TRBJ2-5; lacking DNA, the TRBD2 call made by TCRdb goes unchecked. The CDR3 is made up of 16 amino acids. Germline values: CDR1 SGHKS, CDR2 YYEKEE (reference sequence). CDR3 in amino acids: CASREGSSFSLETQYF.

CDR3 sequence reads: CAIERAGVGGEQFF. The chain carries TRBV10-3 and TRBJ2-1; TCRdb's D call, TRBD2, is unchecked because there is no DNA. The CDR3 extends over 14 amino acids. From germline, CDR1 is ENHRY and CDR2 SYGVKD.

The chain uses TRBV7-2 and TRBJ1-2; lacking DNA, the TRBD1 call made by TCRdb goes unchecked. Per germline, CDR1 SGHTA and CDR2 FQGNSA. This CDR3 is 14 amino acids long. This chain's CDR3 is CASSLELAHYGYTF. Supplemented by reference TRBV7-2 and TRBJ1-2, the full variable domain reads GAGVSQSPSNKVTEKGKDVELRCDPISGHTALYWYRQSLGQGLEFLIYFQGNSAPDKSGLPSDRFSAERTGGSVSTLTIQRTQQEDSAVYLCASSLELAHYGYTFGSGTRLTVV.

The rearrangement joins TRBV6-5 to TRBJ1-1; TCRdb lists TRBD1, though no DNA is available to test this call. This CDR3 contains 13 residues. Germline V CDR1 and CDR2: MNHEY, SVGAGI. CDR3 loop: CASSYWGFTEAFF.

This chain links TRBV29-1 with TRBJ2-7; the TCRdb call, TRBD1, lacks DNA for checking. Germline V CDR1 and CDR2: SQVTM, ANQGSEA. This CDR3 comprises 14 residues. CDR3 in amino acids: CSVNTGTFPYEQYF.

The V and J genes are TRBV10-3 and TRBJ1-2; the D call from TCRdb, TRBD1, cannot be confirmed without DNA. The CDR3 is 14 amino acids. The germline V gene encodes CDR1 ENHRY and CDR2 SYGVKD. CDR3: CAIRGDSANYGYTF.

The V and J genes are TRBV29-1 and TRBJ2-2; TCRdb's D call of TRBD1 is untestable without DNA. Germline V gene data show CDR1 as SQVTM and CDR2 as ANQGSEA. The CDR3 extends over 13 amino acids. The CDR3 sequence: CSVETRGHEELFF.

CDR3 region: CASSLTGGGVQTQYF. The genes are TRBV28 and TRBJ2-5; TCRdb names TRBD1, which stays unverified in the absence of DNA. CDR1 and CDR2 from the germline V gene are MDHEN and SYDVKM. This CDR3 region has 15 residues.

The V gene is TRBV7-3, the J gene TRBJ1-2. CDR1 is SGHTA, CDR2 FQGTGA, per germline. The CDR3 has 13 residues. CDR3 loop: CASNLRQDYGYTF.

CDR3 protein: CASSSPSSGGGTGELFF. The V call is TRBV7-9, the J call TRBJ2-2; absent DNA, TCRdb's TRBD2 call cannot be checked. From germline, CDR1 is SEHNR and CDR2 FQNEAQ (reference sequence). This CDR3 is 17 amino acids long.

The chain joins TRBV6-1 to TRBJ1-4; TCRdb's D gene call, TRBD1, goes unchecked for lack of DNA. Germline CDR1 is MNHNS and CDR2 is SASEGT. The CDR3 covers 18 residues. CDR3: CASSINPPSTGGYEKLFF.

The rearrangement joins TRBV10-3 to TRBJ2-5; TCRdb's D gene call, TRBD1, goes unchecked for lack of DNA. Germline V gives CDR1 ENHRY, CDR2 SYGVKD. The CDR3 loop spans 13 amino acids. CDR3 amino acids: CAISNRGLETQYF.

The chain employs TRBV12-3 or TRBV12-4 and TRBJ1-5; TCRdb indicates TRBD1, and absent DNA this call remains unverified. This CDR3 has 14 residues. The CDR3: CASRSSGGEKPQHF.

J is TRBJ2-1 and V is TRBV20-1; checking the TCRdb D call of TRBD1 is not possible without DNA. Looked up from germline, CDR1 is DFQATT and CDR2 is SNEGSKA (reference sequence). CDR3 size: 14 residues. The chain's CDR3 is CSASSDTGADEQFF.

The chain joins TRBV11-1 to TRBJ2-5; TCRdb's D gene call, TRBD2, goes unchecked for lack of DNA. Germline loops: CDR1 SGHAT, CDR2 FQDESV (reference sequence). The CDR3 totals 15 residues. CDR3 amino acids: CASSFGRGDQETQYF.

The chain couples TRBV18 to TRBJ1-5; as DNA is missing, the TRBD1 call by TCRdb cannot be tested. The germline gives CDR1 KGHSH, CDR2 LQKENI. CDR3 length: 16 amino acids. CDR3 amino acids: CASSPKAGTPGQPQHF.

This sequence joins TRBV4-2 and TRBJ2-3; TCRdb returns TRBD2, unconfirmable since there is no DNA. Germline V gene lookup returns CDR1 LGHNA and CDR2 YNFKEQ. The CDR3 runs to 15 residues. The CDR3 loop reads CASSPGSSGSYTQYF.